This passage covers 9 T cell receptor beta chains from one sample sequenced in a study of monozygotic twins with inflammatory bowel disease. TCRdb re-called the 5' RACE reads and gives one entry per CDR3 protein, without DNA. In all, the sample yields approximately 400,000 distinct CDR3 sequences. Material: blood. These receptors were collected from a human donor with ulcerative colitis or Crohn's disease, or a healthy co-twin of an affected twin (not recorded which).

The chain is built from TRBV9 and TRBJ2-7. Germline CDR1 reads SGDLS; CDR2 reads YYNGEE. The CDR3 is 13 residues long. CDR3 sequence: CASSVAQSYEQYF.

The chain couples TRBV5-1 to TRBJ2-3; the TCRdb call, TRBD1, lacks DNA for checking. The length of the CDR3 is 17 residues. CDR1 is SGHRS, CDR2 YFSETQ, per germline. This CDR3 is CASSYYNGQGRADTQYF.

The chain joins TRBV12-3 or TRBV12-4 to TRBJ1-2; as DNA is missing, the TRBD1 call by TCRdb cannot be tested. The CDR3 is made up of 13 amino acids. CDR3 in amino acids: CASKLGQNYGYTF.

The chain links TRBV12-3 or TRBV12-4 to TRBJ1-1. The CDR3 extends over 14 amino acids. CDR3 amino acids: CASSFLEAASEAFF.

This chain connects TRBV28 to TRBJ2-7; the TCRdb call, TRBD2, lacks DNA for checking. The germline CDR1 and CDR2 sequences are MDHEN and SYDVKM. The CDR3 extends over 15 amino acids. The CDR3: CASSRTSDRRTAQYF.

J is TRBJ1-2 and V is TRBV5-5; the TCRdb call, TRBD1, lacks DNA for checking. The CDR3 is 13 amino acids. Germline loops: CDR1 SGHKS, CDR2 YYEKEE (reference sequence). CDR3 region: CASSYLGARGYTF. The full variable domain, with the rest looked up from reference TRBV5-5 and TRBJ1-2, is DAGVTQSPTHLIKTRGQQVTLRCSPISGHKSVSWYQQVLGQGPQFIFQYYEKEERGRGNFPDRFSARQFPNYSSELNVNALLLGDSALYLCASSYLGARGYTFGSGTRLTVV.

This chain uses TRBV6-1 with TRBJ2-7; TCRdb proposes TRBD2, but this gene call is untestable without DNA. Germline lookup yields CDR1 MNHNS and CDR2 SASEGT. The CDR3 length is 14 residues. The CDR3 loop is CASTMGLAGVEQYF.

The J gene is TRBJ1-2, the V gene TRBV10-3; the D gene TCRdb calls, TRBD1, cannot be checked with no DNA. CDR1 and CDR2 (germline): ENHRY, SYGVKD. The CDR3 spans 15 residues. The CDR3 sequence: CAITPNPGQAYGYTF.

V and J are TRBV7-8 and TRBJ2-5; checking the TCRdb D call of TRBD1 is not possible without DNA. Germline V gene sequence: CDR1 SGHVS, CDR2 FQNEAQ. The CDR3 runs 16 residues. CDR3 residues: CASSLLTVGVKGTQYF.